This entry features one T cell receptor (beta chain) sequence. Its target is not known. This entry belongs to a study of shared clonotypes between healthy human individuals. Germline-derived CDR1 and CDR2 are MDHEN and SYDVKM. The CDR3 has 12 residues. Trimming removed 5 bases at V and 10 bases at J, with 15 bases between. General study results and limits: The rarefaction results pointed to incomplete sorted-subset sequencing despite large depth. An effect of sequencing depth on clonotype sharing among donors was expected. Generally, estimated richness proved larger in naive subsets than it did in memory subsets. Four donors shared approximately 5% of their naive CD4 clonotypes.

The naive CD8 subset, CD45RO-negative cells positively selected for CCR7, excluded terminally differentiated effector memory CD45RA+ cells. TCRdb's copy holds only in-frame clones and misses some; the assay was immunoSEQ multiplex PCR. The sample includes approximately 2,000,000 clones, 93% of them seen just once. The specimen was naive CD8+ T cells from PBMCs. The clonotype comes from a man aged 18-30 years in good health. Some clones in this sample may be carry-over from other donors' samples. The chain couples TRBV28 to TRBJ2-7; D is undetermined. CDR3 residues: CASSQSRGEQYF. Written as DNA, the CDR3 is TGTGCCAGCAGTCAAAGCCGTGGGGAACAGTACTTC.